This TCR beta chain was observed in a study of blood T cells in healthy people across ages. Germline CDR1 reads SGHAT; CDR2 reads FQNNGV. This CDR3 has 15 amino acids. V was cut by 5 bases and J by 2 bases, with 14 bases left in between. Overall study results and limits: Naive T cell percentage showed a strong correlation with the diversity of TCR beta. Changes seen in expanded clonotypes were possibly confounded by donor CMV status left unknown. Naive CD4+ cells and diversity were both higher in long-lived donors than in aged donors.

The table lists this clonotype with a few counts. No antigen is known for it. A second PCR, run for roughly 7 to 11 cycles, used a sample-barcoded 5' primer plus a J-beta primer mix. MiXCR, applied by TCRdb to the 5' RACE reads, yields one record per CDR3 protein. The data contain about 800,000 distinct CDR3 sequences, about half of them singletons. The chain combines TRBV11-2 with TRBJ2-3; maybe TRBD2 (5 bases). Material for sequencing was blood. This clonotype was sampled from a man older than 75 in good health. In DNA form, the CDR3 reads TGTGCCAGCAGCGCGGCCAGCGGAATCACAGATACGCAGTATTTT. Amino acid sequence: CASSAASGITDTQYF.